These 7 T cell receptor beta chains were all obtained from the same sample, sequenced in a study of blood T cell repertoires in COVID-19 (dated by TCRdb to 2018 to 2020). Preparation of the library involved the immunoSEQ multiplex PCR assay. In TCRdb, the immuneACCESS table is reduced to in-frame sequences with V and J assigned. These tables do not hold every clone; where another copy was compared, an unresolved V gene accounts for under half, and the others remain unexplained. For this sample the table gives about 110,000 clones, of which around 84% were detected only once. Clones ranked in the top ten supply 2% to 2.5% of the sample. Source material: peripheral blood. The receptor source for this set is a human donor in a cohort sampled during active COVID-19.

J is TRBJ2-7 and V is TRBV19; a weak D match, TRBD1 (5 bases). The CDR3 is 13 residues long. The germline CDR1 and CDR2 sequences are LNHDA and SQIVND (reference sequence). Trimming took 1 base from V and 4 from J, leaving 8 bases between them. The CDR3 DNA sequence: TGTGCCAGTAGTATAGGCGACAGATACGAGCAGTACTTC. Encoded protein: CASSIGDRYEQYF. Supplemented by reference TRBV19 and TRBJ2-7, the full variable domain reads DGGITQSPKYLFRKEGQNVTLSCEQNLNHDAMYWYRQDPGQGLRLIYYSQIVNDFQKGDIAEGYSVSREKKESFPLTVTSAQKNPTAFYLCASSIGDRYEQYFGPGTRLTVT.

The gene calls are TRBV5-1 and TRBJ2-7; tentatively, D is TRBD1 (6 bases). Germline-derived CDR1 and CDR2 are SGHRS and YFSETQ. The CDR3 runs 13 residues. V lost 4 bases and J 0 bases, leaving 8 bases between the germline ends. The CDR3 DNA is TGCGCCAGCAGCCCACAGGGCTCCTACGAGCAGTACTTC. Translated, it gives CASSPQGSYEQYF.

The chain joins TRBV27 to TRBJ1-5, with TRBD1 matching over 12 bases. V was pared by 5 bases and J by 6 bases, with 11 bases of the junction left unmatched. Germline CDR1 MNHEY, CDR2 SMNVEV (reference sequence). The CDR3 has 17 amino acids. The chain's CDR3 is CASSGGQGAREVQPQHF. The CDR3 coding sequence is TGTGCCAGCAGTGGGGGACAGGGGGCGCGAGAGGTTCAGCCCCAGCATTTT.

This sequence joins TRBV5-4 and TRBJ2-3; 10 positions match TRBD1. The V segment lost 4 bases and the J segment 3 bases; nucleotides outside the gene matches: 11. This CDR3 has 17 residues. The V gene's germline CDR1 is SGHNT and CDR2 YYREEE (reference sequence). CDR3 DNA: TGTGCCAGCAGCCCTAACTCGGGACAGGGGAGGACAGATACGCAGTATTTT. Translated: CASSPNSGQGRTDTQYF.

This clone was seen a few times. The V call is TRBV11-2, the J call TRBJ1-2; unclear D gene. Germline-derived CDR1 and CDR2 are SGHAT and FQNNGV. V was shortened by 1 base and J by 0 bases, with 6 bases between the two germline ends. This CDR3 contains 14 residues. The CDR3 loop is CASSLAPANYGYTF. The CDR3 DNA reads TGTGCCAGCAGCTTAGCCCCAGCTAACTATGGCTACACCTTC.

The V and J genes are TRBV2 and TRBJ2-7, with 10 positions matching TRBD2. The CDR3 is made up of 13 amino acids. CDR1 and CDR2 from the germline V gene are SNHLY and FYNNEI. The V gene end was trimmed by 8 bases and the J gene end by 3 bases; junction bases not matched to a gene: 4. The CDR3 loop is CASGGLADYEQYF. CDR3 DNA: TGTGCCAGCGGCGGACTAGCGGACTACGAGCAGTACTTC.

CDR3 coding DNA: TGTGCCAGCAGCCAAGTAGGGGGCACCGGGGAGCTGTTTTTT. Its translation is CASSQVGGTGELFF. The chain is built from TRBV3-1 (or the pseudogene TRBV3-2) and TRBJ2-2; possible D gene TRBD1, 6 bases. The CDR3 consists of 14 residues. The germline gives CDR1 LGHDT, CDR2 YNNKEL (reference sequence). V gave up 1 base and J gave up 4 bases, with 7 bases separating them.